This T cell receptor beta chain was sequenced in a study of regulatory dendritic cells for organ transplantation. Here immunoSEQ multiplex PCR was the method, and the copy in TCRdb shows in-frame clones only, minus some. The sample carries around 20,000 clones, about 79% recorded once. The study's findings and limits: The authors noted considerable between-person heterogeneity in alloreactive memory CD8+ cells. Memory T cells were less diverse than naive, with memory CD8+ most oligoclonal. The most alloreactive TCR clonotypes were found in resting memory CD8+ cells. Regulatory dendritic cells appeared to expand memory CD8+ clones less than mature ones.

Trimming cost V 3 bases and J 7 bases; bases outside gene matches: 4. Germline CDR1 SEHNR, CDR2 FQNEAQ (reference sequence). This CDR3 is built from 14 residues. This clone was picked up a small number of times. Its antigen is not identified. The specimen was memory CD4+ T cells from blood. Documented subset: CD45RO+ memory T cells. This TCR derives from a human donor in good health. This chain links TRBV7-9 with TRBJ1-5; 9 nucleotides agree with TRBD1. DNA of the CDR3: TGTGCCAGCAGCTTTACAGGGGGCGAACAGCCCCAGCATTTT. Translating it yields CASSFTGGEQPQHF.